The 7 T cell receptor beta chains in this list originate from one sample, sequenced in a study of CD4 T cells in relation to SARS-CoV-2 and coronaviruses. The repertoire was sequenced with immunoSEQ multiplex PCR; TCRdb's copy has only in-frame clones and lacks some. The sample holds roughly 25,000 clones, about three quarters seen once. What these receptors recognize is not known. Unexposed donor CD4+ T cells date from 2011-2018, before the COVID-19 pandemic. The cells were cultured for approximately 10 days before CD4+ T cells were isolated. The sample consisted of CD4+ T cells from PBMCs, cultured in vitro. The receptors derive from a human donor in good health.

The rearrangement uses TRBV7-2 and TRBJ2-2; weak D call: TRBD2 (7 bases). Trimming removed 4 bases at V and 3 bases at J, with 15 bases between. The CDR3 loop spans 16 amino acids. Germline V gene sequence: CDR1 SGHTA, CDR2 FQGNSA. The CDR3 region is CASSSAGGAHTGELFF. The DNA for the CDR3 is TGTGCCAGCAGCTCGGCTGGGGGGGCGCACACCGGGGAGCTGTTTTTT.

The chain combines TRBV11-2 with TRBJ2-1; weak D call: TRBD2 (5 bases). V lost 1 base to trimming and J lost 0 bases, with 10 bases between them. Germline V gene data show CDR1 as SGHAT and CDR2 as FQNNGV. CDR3 length equals 16 residues. The CDR3 protein is CASSLAPGSSYNEQFF. The CDR3 DNA is TGTGCCAGCAGCTTAGCCCCGGGGAGCTCCTACAATGAGCAGTTCTTC.

The CDR3 DNA is TGTGCCAGCAGGGCCCGAGGTGGAAACACCATATATTTT. This translates into CASRARGGNTIYF. This sequence joins TRBV11-1 and TRBJ1-3; unclear D gene. There are 13 residues in the CDR3. In germline, CDR1 is SGHAT, CDR2 FQDESV (reference sequence). V shed 6 bases and J shed 3 bases, with 9 bases lying between them.

The V and J genes are TRBV7-2 and TRBJ2-7; 7 bases map to TRBD1. This CDR3 comprises 15 residues. Germline V gene data show CDR1 as SGHTA and CDR2 as FQGNSA. V lost 4 bases to trimming and J lost 2 bases; unmatched junction nucleotides: 8. The CDR3 sequence: CASSSSTGLTYEQYF. In DNA form, the CDR3 reads TGTGCCAGCAGCTCCTCGACAGGGTTAACCTACGAGCAGTACTTC.

This chain joins TRBV7-2 and TRBJ2-1; 9 bases align to TRBD1. The CDR3 has 16 amino acids. Germline V gene data show CDR1 as SGHTA and CDR2 as FQGNSA. V lost 4 bases, J lost 3 bases, and 7 bases stayed unmatched. The CDR3 DNA reads TGTGCCAGCAGCTCCGTCGGGACAGGGCTCTACAATGAGCAGTTCTTC. It translates to CASSSVGTGLYNEQFF.

This rearrangement joins TRBV7-9 to TRBJ1-6; 8 nucleotides line up with TRBD1. Trimming at V came to 1 base and at J to 4 bases, leaving 3 bases not matched to a gene. The CDR3 extends over 16 amino acids. Germline-derived CDR1 and CDR2 are SEHNR and FQNEAQ (reference sequence). The CDR3 spells CASSLGDRGYNSPLHF. Here the CDR3 DNA reads TGTGCCAGCAGCTTAGGCGACAGGGGATATAATTCACCCCTCCACTTT.

This chain uses TRBV28 with TRBJ2-1; TRBD2 might be the D (6 bases). V dropped 1 base and J dropped 6 bases, with 13 bases sitting between them. The CDR3 runs to 15 residues. Germline V gene data show CDR1 as MDHEN and CDR2 as SYDVKM. CDR3 DNA: TGTGCCAGCAGTTTATACGGAGGGCCGAGCAATGAGCAGTTCTTC. This gives the protein CASSLYGGPSNEQFF.